Listed here are 29 T cell receptor beta chains from one sample, sequenced in a study of siplizumab effects on memory and regulatory T cells. The method was immunoSEQ multiplex PCR; TCRdb's version includes in-frame clones alone and lacks a portion of them. The sample includes some 110,000 clones, 93% of them seen just once. The material sequenced was Tregs sorted from blood. The receptors derive from a human donor in good health.

This clone was counted a single time. This rearrangement joins TRBV6-6 to TRBJ2-6; D perhaps matches TRBD1 (6 bases). The CDR3 extends over 16 amino acids. Germline-derived CDR1 and CDR2 are MNHNY and SVGAGI (reference sequence). The ends were cut back, 2 bases at V and 2 bases at J, with 10 bases in the middle. Here the CDR3 DNA reads TGTGCCAGCAGTTACACCACAGGGACTGGGGCCAACGTCCTGACTTTC. Residues: CASSYTTGTGANVLTF.

The chain uses TRBV19 and TRBJ1-3, with a weak D call TRBD1 (5 bases). Germline V gene sequence: CDR1 LNHDA, CDR2 SQIVND (reference sequence). The ends were cut back, 5 bases at V and 5 bases at J, with 13 bases in the middle. The CDR3 is 14 residues long. This CDR3 reads CASSPRDRRNTIYF. The CDR3 region has the DNA TGTGCCAGTAGTCCCCGGGACCGAAGAAACACCATATATTTT.

The J gene is TRBJ1-6, the V gene TRBV5-1; 8 nucleotides match TRBD1. Germline V lookup: CDR1 SGHRS, CDR2 YFSETQ. The J segment lost 6 bases and the V segment lost 3 bases, leaving 8 bases of the junction unmatched. The CDR3 loop spans 16 amino acids. CDR3 region: CASSSLRTGSNSPLHF. For the CDR3, the DNA is TGCGCCAGCAGCTCTCTCCGGACAGGGTCTAATTCACCCCTCCACTTT.

The V call is TRBV6-1, the J call TRBJ2-3, with 14 bases aligning to TRBD2. Germline values: CDR1 MNHNS, CDR2 SASEGT. The CDR3 runs 15 residues. The ends lost 7 bases at V and 4 bases at J; junction bases unmatched: 4. The CDR3 DNA reads TGTGCCAGCATGCGACTAGCGGGAGGGGCAGATACGCAGTATTTT. It translates to CASMRLAGGADTQYF.

This rearrangement joins TRBV27 to TRBJ1-2; possible D gene TRBD1, 5 bases. Trimming removed 2 bases from V and 7 bases from J, with 8 bases in between. There are 12 residues in the CDR3. The germline V gene has CDR1 MNHEY and CDR2 SMNVEV (reference sequence). The CDR3 DNA reads as TGTGCCAGCAGTTTAACCGGGACTGGCTACACCTTC. Translation: CASSLTGTGYTF.

The V and J genes are TRBV20-1 and TRBJ1-1; D is unresolved. Trimming shortened V by 4 bases and J by 11 bases, and 8 bases separated the two germline ends. The CDR3 loop spans 9 amino acids. Germline V gene data show CDR1 as DFQATT and CDR2 as SNEGSKA (reference sequence). CDR3 nucleotides: TGCAGTGCTACCCGAGAGGCTTTCTTT. Amino acids: CSATREAFF.

The chain links TRBV5-3 to TRBJ1-1, with D possibly being TRBD1 (6 bases). TRBV5-3 is an ORF for which the function is uncertain. This CDR3 comprises 14 residues. The V gene lost 2 bases and the J gene lost 6 bases, with 14 bases spanning the gap. CDR3 sequence (DNA): TGTGCCAGAAGCTTCCAGGGCGAGGGGGCTGAAGCTTTCTTT. Protein product: CARSFQGEGAEAFF.

Only one count was recorded for this clone. The genes are TRBV10-3 and TRBJ1-2, with D unclear. The CDR3 length is 14 residues. Deletions cut 1 base from V and 4 bases from J, with 10 bases between. The germline gives CDR1 ENHRY, CDR2 SYGVKD. In nucleotides, the CDR3 is TGTGCCATCAGTGAGTTGGAATCAGGCTATGGCTACACCTTC. This codes for CAISELESGYGYTF.

V usage is TRBV6-5 and J usage is TRBJ2-5, with 7 bases lining up with TRBD2. This CDR3 spans 15 amino acids. Germline lookup yields CDR1 MNHEY and CDR2 SVGAGI. The V gene end was trimmed by 10 bases and the J gene end by 1 base; junction bases not matched to a gene: 12. CDR3 loop: CATSRERGSQETQYF. The CDR3 DNA reads as TGTGCCACAAGCCGGGAGCGGGGATCCCAAGAGACCCAGTACTTC.

The chain couples TRBV27 to TRBJ1-2, with D tentatively TRBD1 (5 bases). Trimming cost V 3 bases and J 8 bases, with 19 bases left between them. Looked up from germline, CDR1 is MNHEY and CDR2 is SMNVEV (reference sequence). The CDR3 totals 15 residues. The CDR3: CASSFLMTARSGYTF. The CDR3 nucleotides read TGTGCCAGCAGTTTTCTGATGACAGCCAGATCCGGCTACACCTTC.

This chain uses TRBV5-4 with TRBJ2-2; a possible D gene is TRBD2 (5 bases). The CDR3 length is 15 residues. Trimming took off 1 base at V and 7 bases at J, with 14 bases between the two ends. Per the germline V gene, CDR1 is SGHNT and CDR2 is YYREEE (reference sequence). The CDR3 sequence is CASSLIGREGGELFF. The CDR3, as DNA: TGTGCCAGCAGCTTGATCGGACGAGAGGGCGGGGAGCTGTTTTTT.

The CDR3: CASSFGLAGAGNEQFF. DNA of the CDR3: TGTGCCAGCAGCTTCGGACTAGCGGGAGCTGGTAATGAGCAGTTCTTC. The chain recombines TRBV7-9 with TRBJ2-1; 13 bases agree with TRBD2. This CDR3 region has 16 residues. The trim removed 3 bases at V and 7 bases at J, leaving 6 bases unmatched. CDR1 is SEHNR and CDR2 is FQNEAQ in the germline V gene (reference sequence).

The V and J genes are TRBV6-6 and TRBJ1-3; D gene unclear. Germline V gene sequence: CDR1 MNHNY, CDR2 SVGAGI (reference sequence). The V and J ends lost 4 bases and 0 bases respectively, with 10 bases between them. CDR3 length: 15 amino acids. Here the CDR3 reads CASSSPVNSGNTIYF. The CDR3 region has the DNA TGTGCCAGCAGTTCCCCAGTGAACTCTGGAAACACCATATATTTT.

The chain is built from TRBV18 and TRBJ2-2; 10 nucleotides agree with TRBD2. Germline V CDR1 and CDR2: KGHSH, LQKENI. The ends lost 3 bases at V and 2 bases at J; junction bases unmatched: 9. The CDR3 runs to 18 residues. CDR3 DNA sequence: TGTGCCAGCTCACCCTGGGCCGGACTAGCGGAAAACACCGGGGAGCTGTTTTTT. Protein product: CASSPWAGLAENTGELFF.

This chain links TRBV30 with TRBJ2-7; 10 bases map to TRBD2. The junction had 5 bases not matched to a gene; V was cut back by 6 bases and J by 0 bases. The CDR3 has 14 residues. CDR1 and CDR2 (germline): GTSNPN, SVGIG (reference sequence). Written as DNA, the CDR3 is TGTGCCTGTTTAGCGGGAGGTACCTCCTACGAGCAGTACTTC. It yields the protein CACLAGGTSYEQYF. The variable domain in full, completed from reference TRBV30 and TRBJ2-7, reads SQTIHQWPATLVQPVGSPLSLECTVEGTSNPNLYWYRQAAGRGLQLLFYSVGIGQISSEVPQNLSASRPQDRQFILSSKKLLLSDSGFYLCACLAGGTSYEQYFGPGTRLTVT.

This clone was seen once. The chain employs TRBV4-2 and TRBJ1-2; 7 bases are a match to TRBD1. V dropped 3 bases and J dropped 2; count of bases not matched to a gene: 12. This CDR3 has 17 residues. Germline lookup yields CDR1 LGHNA and CDR2 YNFKEQ. As DNA, the CDR3 is TGTGCCAGCAGCCAGGACAGGATGATCAGATTAAACTATGGCTACACCTTC. It codes for CASSQDRMIRLNYGYTF.

The rearrangement links TRBV6-6 to TRBJ1-5, with TRBD1 matching over 9 bases. The length of the CDR3 is 14 residues. From germline, CDR1 is MNHNY and CDR2 SVGAGI (reference sequence). The V segment lost 6 bases and the J segment 5 bases; nucleotides outside the gene matches: 5. The CDR3 bases are TGTGCCAGCAGGGGGACAGGGTTCGATCAGCCCCAGCATTTT. Translating it yields CASRGTGFDQPQHF.

The rearrangement uses TRBV29-1 and TRBJ1-2, with D uncertain. CDR3 size: 12 residues. The germline V gene encodes CDR1 SQVTM and CDR2 ANQGSEA. V dropped 7 bases and J dropped 0 bases, with 9 bases sitting between them. The CDR3 coding sequence is TGCAGCGCTAGTGAACCTAACTATGGCTACACCTTC. Its translation is CSASEPNYGYTF.

V gene TRBV5-6 combines with J gene TRBJ2-1, with D perhaps TRBD1 (6 bases). This CDR3 has 18 residues. Trimming shortened V by 0 bases and J by 4 bases, and 20 bases separated the two germline ends. In germline, CDR1 is SGHDT, CDR2 YYEEEE. CDR3 in amino acids: CASSLDRKQGLAYNEQFF. CDR3 DNA sequence: TGTGCCAGCAGCTTGGACAGAAAACAGGGCCTCGCATACAATGAGCAGTTCTTC.

J is TRBJ1-2 and V is TRBV30; D not certain. Germline values: CDR1 GTSNPN, CDR2 SVGIG (reference sequence). With 3 bases removed from V and 4 bases from J, the gap between germline ends came to 12 bases. The CDR3 spans 13 residues. For the CDR3, the DNA is TGTGCCTGGAGACAGCCTGCGACCTATGGCTACACCTTC. Amino acids: CAWRQPATYGYTF.

The genes are TRBV6-5 and TRBJ1-1; possible D gene TRBD1, 5 bases. The germline gives CDR1 MNHEY, CDR2 SVGAGI. Deletions cut 2 bases from V and 2 bases from J, with 15 bases between. There are 16 residues in the CDR3. In DNA form, the CDR3 reads TGTGCCAGCAGTTACAGCCGGGACGGATTAAACACTGAAGCTTTCTTT. This translates into CASSYSRDGLNTEAFF.

The chain combines TRBV13 with TRBJ2-7; D may match TRBD1 or TRBD2 (6 bases each). This CDR3 contains 13 residues. Trimming shortened V by 3 bases and J by 4 bases, and 10 bases separated the two germline ends. Germline V gives CDR1 PRHDT, CDR2 FYEKMQ (reference sequence). Here the CDR3 DNA reads TGTGCCAGCAGCTTCCGGGGGCTGTACGAGCAGTACTTC. Residues: CASSFRGLYEQYF.

V gene TRBV9 combines with J gene TRBJ2-1; the D gene is possibly TRBD2 (6 bases). There are 12 residues in the CDR3. V was cut by 0 bases and J by 12 bases, with 10 bases left in between. Germline assignment: CDR1 SGDLS and CDR2 YYNGEE. CDR3 coding DNA: TGTGCCAGCAGCGTAGGAACTAGCAGGCAGTTCTTC. Its protein is CASSVGTSRQFF.

The chain recombines TRBV19 with TRBJ1-2, with 7 nucleotides matching TRBD1. Germline values: CDR1 LNHDA, CDR2 SQIVND (reference sequence). V was pared by 5 bases and J by 10 bases, with 7 bases of the junction left unmatched. The CDR3 runs 12 residues. CDR3 DNA: TGTGCCAGTAGTCCCGGGACAGCAACCTACACCTTC. Protein: CASSPGTATYTF.

The genes are TRBV7-2 and TRBJ2-5, with 8 bases matching TRBD2. J gave up 5 bases and V 5 bases, and 10 bases lay outside the gene matches. The CDR3 contains 15 residues. Germline CDR1 is SGHTA and CDR2 is FQGNSA. This chain's CDR3 is CASSGPREGRETQYF. The CDR3 DNA sequence: TGTGCCAGCAGCGGCCCCCGGGAGGGCCGGGAGACCCAGTACTTC. Filled out from reference TRBV7-2 and TRBJ2-5, the complete variable domain reads GAGVSQSPSNKVTEKGKDVELRCDPISGHTALYWYRQSLGQGLEFLIYFQGNSAPDKSGLPSDRFSAERTGGSVSTLTIQRTQQEDSAVYLCASSGPREGRETQYFGPGTRLLVL.

The chain carries TRBV7-8 and TRBJ2-2; TRBD2 matches at 9 bases. V gave up 4 bases and J gave up 4 bases; unmatched junction bases: 7. This CDR3 is built from 16 residues. Germline V gene sequence: CDR1 SGHVS, CDR2 FQNEAQ. DNA of the CDR3: TGTGCCAGCAGCTATAGCGGGAGAGGGATCACCGGGGAGCTGTTTTTT. Translating gives CASSYSGRGITGELFF. The full variable domain, completed using reference TRBV7-8 and TRBJ2-2, is GAGVSQSPRYKVAKRGQDVALRCDPISGHVSLFWYQQALGQGPEFLTYFQNEAQLDKSGLPSDRFFAERPEGSVSTLKIQRTQQEDSAVYLCASSYSGRGITGELFFGEGSRLTVL.

This sequence joins TRBV9 and TRBJ1-4; TRBD1 matches 8 bases. This CDR3 is 14 amino acids long. In germline, CDR1 is SGDLS, CDR2 YYNGEE. V dropped 3 bases and J dropped 8; count of bases not matched to a gene: 6. The CDR3 DNA follows: TGTGCCAGCAGCGCGACAGGGGTTGGAGAAAAACTGTTTTTT. Amino acids: CASSATGVGEKLFF.

As for this clone: At the DNA level, this CDR3 is encoded by other sequences in the same sample as well. This sequence joins TRBV6-5 and TRBJ2-7, with unresolved D. V was cut by 4 bases and J by 6 bases, with 7 bases left in between. Germline values: CDR1 MNHEY, CDR2 SVGAGI. The CDR3 contains 11 residues. CDR3: CASSSLGEQYF. The CDR3 nucleotides read TGTGCCAGCAGTTCTCTCGGCGAGCAGTACTTC.

The J gene is TRBJ2-5, the V gene TRBV4-1, with TRBD1 matching 10 bases. The germline gives CDR1 MGHRA, CDR2 YSYEKL. This CDR3 spans 15 amino acids. V trimming: 1 base; J trimming: 4 bases; junction bases outside the gene matches: 3. The CDR3 nucleotides read TGCGCCAGCAGCCAAGGACGGGACAGGGGAGAGACCCAGTACTTC. This translates into CASSQGRDRGETQYF.